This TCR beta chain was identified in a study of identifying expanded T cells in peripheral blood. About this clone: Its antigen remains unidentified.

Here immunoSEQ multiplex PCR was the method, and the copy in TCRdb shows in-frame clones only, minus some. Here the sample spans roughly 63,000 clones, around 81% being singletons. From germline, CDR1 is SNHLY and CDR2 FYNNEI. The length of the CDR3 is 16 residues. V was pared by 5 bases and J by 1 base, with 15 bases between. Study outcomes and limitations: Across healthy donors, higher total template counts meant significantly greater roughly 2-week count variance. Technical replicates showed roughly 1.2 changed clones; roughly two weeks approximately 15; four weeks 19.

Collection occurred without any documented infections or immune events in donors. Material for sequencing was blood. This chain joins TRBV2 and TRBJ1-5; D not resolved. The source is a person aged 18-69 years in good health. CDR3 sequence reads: CASSSGPTSSNQPQHF. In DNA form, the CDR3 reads TGTGCCAGCAGTTCAGGACCCACTTCCAGCAATCAGCCCCAGCATTTT.